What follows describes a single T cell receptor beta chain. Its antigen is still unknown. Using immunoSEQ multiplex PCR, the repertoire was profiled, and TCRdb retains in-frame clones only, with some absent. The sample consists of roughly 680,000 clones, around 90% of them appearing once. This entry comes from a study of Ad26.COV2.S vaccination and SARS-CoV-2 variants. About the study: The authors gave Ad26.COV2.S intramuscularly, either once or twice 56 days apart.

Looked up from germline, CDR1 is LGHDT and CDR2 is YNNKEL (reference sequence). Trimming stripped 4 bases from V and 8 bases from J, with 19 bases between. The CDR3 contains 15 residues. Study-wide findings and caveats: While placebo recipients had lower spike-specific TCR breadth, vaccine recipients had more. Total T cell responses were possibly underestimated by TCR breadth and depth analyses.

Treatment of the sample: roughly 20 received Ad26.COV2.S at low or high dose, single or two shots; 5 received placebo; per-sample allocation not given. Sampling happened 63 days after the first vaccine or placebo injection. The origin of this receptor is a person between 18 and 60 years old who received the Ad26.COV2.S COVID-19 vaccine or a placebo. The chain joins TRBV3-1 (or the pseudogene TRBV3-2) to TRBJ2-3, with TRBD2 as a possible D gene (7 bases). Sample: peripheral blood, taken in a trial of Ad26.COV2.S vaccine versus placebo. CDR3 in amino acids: CASSPALGGLGTQYF. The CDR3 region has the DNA TGTGCCAGCAGCCCCGCCCTCGGGGGGCTAGGTACGCAGTATTTT.